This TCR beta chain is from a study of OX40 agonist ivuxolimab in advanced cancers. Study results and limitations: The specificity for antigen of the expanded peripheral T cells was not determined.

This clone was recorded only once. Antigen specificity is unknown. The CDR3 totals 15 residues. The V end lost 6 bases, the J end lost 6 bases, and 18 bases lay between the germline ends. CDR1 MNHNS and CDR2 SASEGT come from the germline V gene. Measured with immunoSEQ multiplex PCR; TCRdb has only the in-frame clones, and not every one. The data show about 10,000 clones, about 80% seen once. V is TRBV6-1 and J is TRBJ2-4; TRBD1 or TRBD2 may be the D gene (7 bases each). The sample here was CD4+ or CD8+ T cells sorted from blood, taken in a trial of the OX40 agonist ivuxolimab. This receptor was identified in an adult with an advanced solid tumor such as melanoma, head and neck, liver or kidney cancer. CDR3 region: CASSLEQGRGNIQYF. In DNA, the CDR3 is TGTGCCAGCAGCCTCGAACAGGGGAGGGGAAACATTCAGTACTTC.